The sequence of this TCR beta chain was determined in a study of T cells after posttransplantation cyclophosphamide. Some clones are missing from TCRdb's copy, which holds only in-frame ones; the method was immunoSEQ multiplex PCR. The repertoire consists of around 4,900 clones, with about four fifths occurring once and the leading ten covering approximately 24%. Trimming cost V 0 bases and J 4 bases; bases outside gene matches: 3. Germline V lookup: CDR1 SGHKS, CDR2 YYEKEE (reference sequence). The CDR3 sequence is 14 residues long. Control samples came 1 year after myeloablative marrow transplants with methotrexate plus calcineurin inhibitor. Study-level results: Skin or GI-infiltrating T cells shared few TRB sequences with blood. Donor CD8+ memory clones often dominated recipient blood repertoires at later times. Recipient CMV seropositivity and CMV reactivation strongly tracked TRB clonality.

A word on this clone: Its antigen is currently unknown.

The specimen comprised PBMCs, sampled after an allogeneic stem cell transplant with a calcineurin inhibitor and methotrexate. The chain is built from TRBV5-5 and TRBJ2-5, with TRBD2 matching 7 bases. This clonotype was sampled from a male patient aged 35-55 years who received an allogeneic stem cell transplant from an unrelated donor, was CMV-positive, and had chronic GVHD only. Some T cells may arise from the graft donor. CDR3 in amino acids: CASSLGGGRETQYF. The CDR3 bases are TGTGCCAGCAGCTTGGGCGGGGGTAGAGAGACCCAGTACTTC.